This T cell receptor (beta chain) was sequenced during a study of blood T cell repertoires in COVID-19. Looked up from germline, CDR1 is SGHVS and CDR2 is FQNEAQ. V was pared by 5 bases and J by 3 bases, with 5 bases of the junction left unmatched. The CDR3 totals 16 residues. The repertoire was sequenced with immunoSEQ multiplex PCR; TCRdb's copy has only in-frame clones and lacks some. The sample lists 14,000 to 15,000 clones, 70% to 80% occurring once. This chain connects TRBV7-8 to TRBJ2-3, with 13 positions matching TRBD2. The sequenced sample consisted of peripheral blood. The origin of this receptor is a human donor in a cohort sampled during active COVID-19. Here the CDR3 reads CASSPRTSGGTDTQYF. The CDR3, as DNA: TGTGCCAGCAGCCCCCGGACTAGCGGGGGAACAGATACGCAGTATTTT.